Listed below are T cell receptor beta chains from one sample, sequenced in a study of cytomegalovirus exposure and HLA in healthy donors. The protocol was immunoSEQ multiplex PCR, while the TCRdb copy is restricted to in-frame clones and leaves out a portion. This sample has about 89,000 clones, with less than 70% found just once. Input material: PBMCs. The source is a human donor in good health. Both conserved end residues are part of each CDR3. Fields, in order: clone size, D gene, V gene, J gene, CDR3 DNA, CDR3 protein. The D gene is left open where the match is weak. Clone size is stated in some rows and not others, as once, few, many or a class when expanded.

few	TRBD1	TRBV4-3	TRBJ1-3	TGCGCCAGCAGAACCCGGGACAGGGAATATGGAAACACCATATATTTT	CASRTRDREYGNTIYF
.	TRBD2	TRBV2	TRBJ2-1	TGTGCCGCCGGGGTTGCGGGGGTTATAAATGAGCAGTTCTTC	CAAGVAGVINEQFF
.	.	TRBV5-4	TRBJ1-2	TGTGCCAGCAGCTTGGTCGCTGGGGGCGGCTACACCTTC	CASSLVAGGGYTF
few	TRBD1	TRBV5-5	TRBJ1-1	TGTGCCAGCAGCCCAGGGGGCCACACTGAAGCTTTCTTT	CASSPGGHTEAFF
.	TRBD1	TRBV19	TRBJ2-2	TGTGCCAGTAGCTTAACAGGGGCCTACACCGGGGAGCTGTTTTTT	CASSLTGAYTGELFF
.	.	TRBV25-1	TRBJ1-6	TGTGCCAGCAGTGAAAGACAGGCTGGGATTTCACCCCTCCACTTT	CASSERQAGISPLHF
.	.	TRBV29-1	TRBJ2-3	TGCAGCGTTGCCGGTACTGCCACTAGCACAGATACGCAGTATTTT	CSVAGTATSTDTQYF
.	TRBD1	TRBV10-3	TRBJ1-3	TGTGCCATCACTCCGGGACAGCGAGTCTCTGGAAACGCCATATATTTT	CAITPGQRVSGNAIYF
.	.	TRBV19	TRBJ2-7	TGTGCCAGCGGAGTCCCAGGGGACTACTACGAGCAGTACTTC	CASGVPGDYYEQYF
.	TRBD1	TRBV7-6	TRBJ2-7	TGTGCCAGCAGCTTAGGAGAGGACAGGGGTGTCGACGAGCAGTACTTC	CASSLGEDRGVDEQYF
.	.	TRBV19	TRBJ2-5	TGTGCCAGTAGTACGAGCGGGTCTCGCTGGGGAGAGACCCAGTACTTC	CASSTSGSRWGETQYF
.	.	TRBV6-5	TRBJ2-4	TGTGCCAGCAGTCGGGATTCTCTAGCCAAAAACATTCAGTACTTC	CASSRDSLAKNIQYF
.	.	TRBV2	TRBJ1-2	TGTGCCAGCAGTGAAGGATCACTTCGGGGTAGTGGCTACACCTTC	CASSEGSLRGSGYTF
.	.	TRBV5-1	TRBJ2-2	TGCGCCAGCAGCTTGGAGGTAGCCTACACCGGGGAGCTGTTTTTT	CASSLEVAYTGELFF
.	TRBD1	TRBV7-9	TRBJ1-6	TGTGCCAGCAGCCCAAGGGGACAGGGTAATTCACCCCTCCACTTT	CASSPRGQGNSPLHF
few	.	TRBV7-2	TRBJ2-7	TGTGCCAGCAGCTTGAGCGGAGGGCACGAGCAGTACTTC	CASSLSGGHEQYF
.	.	TRBV7-9	TRBJ1-5	TGTGCCAGCAGCGCCGCACAGGTTAATCAGCCCCAGCATTTT	CASSAAQVNQPQHF
.	.	TRBV5-1	TRBJ2-7	TGCGCCAGCAGCTTGGGTCAGTGGAGCTCCTACGAGCAGTACTTC	CASSLGQWSSYEQYF
.	TRBD2	TRBV10-1	TRBJ2-1	TGCGCCAGCAGAGAGGGCCTAGCGGGGGGCCCCAATGAGCAGTTCTTC	CASREGLAGGPNEQFF
.	TRBD1	TRBV19	TRBJ2-5	TGTGCCAGTAGTGTAGCCGGGGACAGCCAAGAGACCCAGTACTTC	CASSVAGDSQETQYF
few	.	TRBV6-6	TRBJ1-2	TGTGCCACCTACAACAGGGCAGGGAACTATGGCTACACCTTC	CATYNRAGNYGYTF
.	TRBD1	TRBV18	TRBJ1-5	TGTGCCAGCTCAATCGGACAGGGATTAAGCAATCAGCCCCAGCATTTT	CASSIGQGLSNQPQHF
.	.	TRBV4-3	TRBJ2-7	TGCGCCAGCAGCCTCGGAGTCGGGCAGGGTATTTACGAGCAGTACTTC	CASSLGVGQGIYEQYF
.	TRBD2	TRBV5-4	TRBJ2-1	TGTGCCAGCAGCTCCTCAACTAGCGATGAGCAGTTCTTC	CASSSSTSDEQFF
.	.	TRBV7-5	TRBJ1-5	TGTGTCAGAAGCCGGGTCTACAGGGGAATTGGCAATCAGCCCCAGCATTTT	CVRSRVYRGIGNQPQHF
.	TRBD1	TRBV19	TRBJ1-6	TGTGCCAGTAAAGGACAGGGGTTCATTTCACCCCTCCACTTT	CASKGQGFISPLHF
once	TRBD1	TRBV7-9	TRBJ2-4	TGTGCCAGCAGCTTGGGACAGGCAGGAGGCATTCAGTACTTC	CASSLGQAGGIQYF
.	.	TRBV5-8	TRBJ1-2	TGTGCCAGCAGCTTCTCAGGGTTCCGCTACACCTTC	CASSFSGFRYTF
few	.	TRBV29-1	TRBJ1-1	TGCAGCGTTGATGCAGGGTCGGGAGGCAAAGCTTTCTTT	CSVDAGSGGKAFF
.	TRBD2	TRBV19	TRBJ2-7	TGTGCCAGTAGGCGCGGGAGGGCCTACGAGCAGTACTTC	CASRRGRAYEQYF
.	.	TRBV6-5	TRBJ2-7	TGTGCCAGCAGTTACCTCCACGAGCAGTACTTC	CASSYLHEQYF
few	.	TRBV4-3	TRBJ2-7	TGCGCCAGCAGCCAAGATTTCGGGGGAGAAGTTGCCGAGCAGTACTTC	CASSQDFGGEVAEQYF